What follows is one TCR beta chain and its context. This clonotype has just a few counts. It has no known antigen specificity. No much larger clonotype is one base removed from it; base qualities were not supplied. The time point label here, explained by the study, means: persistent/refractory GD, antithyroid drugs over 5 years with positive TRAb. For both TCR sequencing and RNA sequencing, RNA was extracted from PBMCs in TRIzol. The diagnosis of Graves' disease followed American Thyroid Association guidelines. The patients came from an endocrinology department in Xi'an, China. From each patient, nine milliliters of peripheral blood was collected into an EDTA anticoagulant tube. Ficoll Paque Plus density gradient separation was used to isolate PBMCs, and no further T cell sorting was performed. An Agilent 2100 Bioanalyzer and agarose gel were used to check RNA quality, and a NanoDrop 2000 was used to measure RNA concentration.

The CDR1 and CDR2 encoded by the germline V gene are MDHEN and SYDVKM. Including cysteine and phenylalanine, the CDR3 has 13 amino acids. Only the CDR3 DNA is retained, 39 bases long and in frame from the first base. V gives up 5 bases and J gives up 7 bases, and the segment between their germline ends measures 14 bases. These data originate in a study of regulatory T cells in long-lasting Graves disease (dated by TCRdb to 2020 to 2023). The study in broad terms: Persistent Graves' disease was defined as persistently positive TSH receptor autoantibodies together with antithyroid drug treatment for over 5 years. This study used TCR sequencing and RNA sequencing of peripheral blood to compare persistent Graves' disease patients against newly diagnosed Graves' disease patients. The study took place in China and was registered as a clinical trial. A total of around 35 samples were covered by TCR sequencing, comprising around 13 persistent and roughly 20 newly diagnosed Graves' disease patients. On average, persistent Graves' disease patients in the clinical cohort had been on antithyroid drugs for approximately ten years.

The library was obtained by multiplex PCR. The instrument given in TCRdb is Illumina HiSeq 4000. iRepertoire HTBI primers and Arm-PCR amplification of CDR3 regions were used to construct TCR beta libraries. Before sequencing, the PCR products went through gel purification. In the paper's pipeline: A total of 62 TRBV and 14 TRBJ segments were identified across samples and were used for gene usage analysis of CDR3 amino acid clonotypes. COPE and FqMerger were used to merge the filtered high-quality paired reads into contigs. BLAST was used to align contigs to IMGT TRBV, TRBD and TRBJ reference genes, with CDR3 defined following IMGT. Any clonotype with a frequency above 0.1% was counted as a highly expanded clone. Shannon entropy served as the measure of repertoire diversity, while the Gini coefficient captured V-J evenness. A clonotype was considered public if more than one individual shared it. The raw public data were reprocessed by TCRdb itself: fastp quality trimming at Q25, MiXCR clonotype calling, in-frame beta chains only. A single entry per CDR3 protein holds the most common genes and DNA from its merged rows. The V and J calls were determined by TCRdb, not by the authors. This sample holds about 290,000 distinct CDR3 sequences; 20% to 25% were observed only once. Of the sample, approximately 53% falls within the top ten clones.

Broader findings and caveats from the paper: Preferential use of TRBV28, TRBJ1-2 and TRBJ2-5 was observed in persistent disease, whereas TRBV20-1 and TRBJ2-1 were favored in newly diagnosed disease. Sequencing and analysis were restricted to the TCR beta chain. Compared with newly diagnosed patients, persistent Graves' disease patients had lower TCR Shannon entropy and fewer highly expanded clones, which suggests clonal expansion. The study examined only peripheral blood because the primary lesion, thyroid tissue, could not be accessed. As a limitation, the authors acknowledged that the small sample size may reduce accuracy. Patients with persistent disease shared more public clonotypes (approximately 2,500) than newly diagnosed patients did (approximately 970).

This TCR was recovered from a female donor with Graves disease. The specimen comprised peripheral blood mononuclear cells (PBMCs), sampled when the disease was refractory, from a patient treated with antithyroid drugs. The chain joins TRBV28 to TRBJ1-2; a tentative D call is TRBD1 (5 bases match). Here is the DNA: TGTGCCAGCAGTCCGGGGACCGTAATTGGCTACACCTTC. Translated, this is CASSPGTVIGYTF.